The TCR beta chain described here comes from a study of T cell responses to AZD1222 COVID-19 vaccine. The CDR3 has 15 residues. V gave up 10 bases and J gave up 3 bases, with 21 bases separating them. In germline, CDR1 is SNHLY, CDR2 FYNNEI. Regarding this clone: What it recognizes is unknown.

Repertoires were generated with immunoSEQ multiplex PCR, while TCRdb's copy carries only in-frame clones and drops some. The data hold about 150,000 clones, with around 93% observed a single time. Study-level findings and limits: The number of AZD1222 recipients seropositive at baseline was only 5 to 7. Spike-wide coverage was observed for vaccine-associated CD4 TCRs, with dominant responses at 160-218 and 743-854. As reported, nearly half of all spike-specific TCRs target variant regions that are unmutated. Donors were chiefly white British, with a greater number of females, and clonal diversity was perhaps underestimated.

The specimen comprised peripheral blood, sampled 28 days after the second AZD1222 dose. This sequence joins TRBV2 and TRBJ1-2; no firm D call. The sequence came from an adult who received the AZD1222 COVID-19 vaccine. CDR3 residues: CATPEGRATHYGYTF. CDR3 nucleotide sequence: TGTGCCACCCCTGAGGGCAGAGCTACTCACTATGGCTACACCTTC.